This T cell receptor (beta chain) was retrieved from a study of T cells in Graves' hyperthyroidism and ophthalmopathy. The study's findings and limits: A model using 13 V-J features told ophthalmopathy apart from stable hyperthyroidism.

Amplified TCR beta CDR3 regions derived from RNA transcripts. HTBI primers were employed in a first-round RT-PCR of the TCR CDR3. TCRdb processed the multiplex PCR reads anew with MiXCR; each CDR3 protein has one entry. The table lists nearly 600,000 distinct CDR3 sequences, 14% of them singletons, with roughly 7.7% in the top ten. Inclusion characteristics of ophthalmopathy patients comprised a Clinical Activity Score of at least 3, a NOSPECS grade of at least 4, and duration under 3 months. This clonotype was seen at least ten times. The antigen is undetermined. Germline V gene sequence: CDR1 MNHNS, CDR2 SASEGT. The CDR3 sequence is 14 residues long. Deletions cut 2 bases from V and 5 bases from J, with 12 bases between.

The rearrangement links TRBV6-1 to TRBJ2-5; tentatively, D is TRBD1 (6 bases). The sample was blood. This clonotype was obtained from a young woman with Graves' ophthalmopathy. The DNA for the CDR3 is TGTGCCAGCAGTGAACCCCCAGGGGTGGAGACCCAGTACTTC. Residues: CASSEPPGVETQYF.